The 21 T cell receptor beta chains below were found in one sample sequenced in a study of shared clonotypes between healthy human individuals. Produced via immunoSEQ multiplex PCR; TCRdb's table is partial and in-frame only. The sample holds about 480,000 clones, approximately 79% seen once. Source material: PBMCs. The receptors here all came from a woman aged 40 to 55 in good health. Some clones in this sample may be carry-over from other donors' samples.

V is TRBV18 and J is TRBJ2-2, with a weak D call TRBD1 (6 bases). Germline lookup yields CDR1 KGHSH and CDR2 LQKENI. V was cut by 6 bases and J by 1 base, with 12 bases left in between. The CDR3 is 15 residues long. CDR3 DNA: TGTGCCAGCTCGCCTCGACAGGAGAACACCGGGGAGCTGTTTTTT. The encoded protein is CASSPRQENTGELFF.

V usage is TRBV7-8 and J usage is TRBJ2-1, with D tentatively TRBD1 (6 bases). Trimming shortened V by 2 bases and J by 4 bases, and 15 bases separated the two germline ends. This CDR3 is 16 amino acids long. Germline CDR1 is SGHVS and CDR2 is FQNEAQ. In DNA form, the CDR3 reads TGTGCCAGCAGCTTAACCCGGGACACCTTTTACAATGAGCAGTTCTTC. Translated, it gives CASSLTRDTFYNEQFF.

The chain recombines TRBV5-4 with TRBJ2-7, with a weak D call TRBD2 (5 bases). Germline lookup yields CDR1 SGHNT and CDR2 YYREEE (reference sequence). The CDR3 has 15 residues. Trimming shortened V by 4 bases and J by 0 bases, and 14 bases separated the two germline ends. CDR3 residues: CASSAETGYSYEQYF. CDR3 bases: TGTGCCAGCAGCGCGGAAACGGGGTACTCCTACGAGCAGTACTTC.

The chain links TRBV6-5 to TRBJ2-7; possible D gene TRBD2, 5 bases. V dropped 6 bases and J dropped 6 bases, with 18 bases sitting between them. The CDR3 spans 14 residues. CDR1 and CDR2 (germline): MNHEY, SVGAGI. CDR3: CASSKRGFVGEQYF. Written as DNA, the CDR3 is TGTGCCAGCAGCAAGAGAGGGTTCGTAGGCGAGCAGTACTTC.

This clone was counted a few times. This chain joins TRBV11-2 and TRBJ1-2; D call uncertain. Germline V lookup: CDR1 SGHAT, CDR2 FQNNGV. Deletions cut 3 bases from V and 7 bases from J, with 18 bases between. The CDR3 consists of 15 residues. For the CDR3, the DNA is TGTGCCAGCAGCTTGACCCGAGTGAGCACGAGTGGCTACACCTTC. Its translation is CASSLTRVSTSGYTF.

The chain joins TRBV6-1 to TRBJ2-3, with 11 bases identical to TRBD2. After removal of 6 bases from V and 5 bases from J, the junction contained 7 bases not matched to a gene. Germline V CDR1 and CDR2: MNHNS, SASEGT. CDR3 length equals 15 residues. In DNA, the CDR3 is TGTGCCAGCAGCTTACTAGCGGGAGTTGAAGATACGCAGTATTTT. This sequence encodes CASSLLAGVEDTQYF.

The chain combines TRBV5-1 with TRBJ2-3; D possibly corresponds to TRBD2 (5 bases). Looked up from germline, CDR1 is SGHRS and CDR2 is YFSETQ. The CDR3 is made up of 16 amino acids. V was pared by 4 bases and J by 0 bases, with 15 bases between. CDR3 loop: CASSPGGAGSTDTQYF. CDR3 sequence (DNA): TGCGCCAGCAGCCCCGGAGGAGCCGGGAGCACAGATACGCAGTATTTT.

The chain employs TRBV2 and TRBJ1-4, with D perhaps matching TRBD1 (6 bases). Germline CDR1 reads SNHLY; CDR2 reads FYNNEI. CDR3 length: 14 residues. Deletions cut 7 bases from V and 5 bases from J, with 14 bases between. The CDR3 region has the DNA TGTGCCAGCAACGCCCAGGGGCCCAATGAAAAACTGTTTTTT. It codes for CASNAQGPNEKLFF.

Only a few counts were recorded for this clone. This chain uses TRBV20-1 with TRBJ2-1; D gene unclear. V lost 4 bases and J lost 8, with 9 bases in between. This CDR3 contains 11 residues. Germline CDR1 DFQATT, CDR2 SNEGSKA (reference sequence). The CDR3 sequence is CSATSYYEQFF. CDR3 DNA sequence: TGCAGTGCTACCTCTTATTATGAGCAGTTCTTC.

The chain employs TRBV21-1 and TRBJ1-1. TRBV21-1 is recorded as a pseudogene. CDR3 length: 12 amino acids. CDR3 sequence (DNA): TGTGCCAGCAGCGATGTGAACACTGAAGCTTTCTTT. Its translation is CASSDVNTEAFF.

The chain couples TRBV9 to TRBJ2-5; D is possibly TRBD2 (5 bases). The CDR3 consists of 14 residues. Germline V gene lookup returns CDR1 SGDLS and CDR2 YYNGEE. V dropped 0 bases and J dropped 1 base, with 7 bases sitting between them. This CDR3 reads CASSVGTVQETQYF. CDR3 nucleotides: TGTGCCAGCAGCGTAGGGACTGTCCAAGAGACCCAGTACTTC.

The CDR3 protein is CASSLVRSGNTDTQYF. CDR3 DNA sequence: TGTGCCAGCAGCTTAGTGCGGTCAGGTAACACAGATACGCAGTATTTT. This chain uses TRBV7-9 with TRBJ2-3; D unclear. Germline loops: CDR1 SEHNR, CDR2 FQNEAQ (reference sequence). CDR3 size: 16 residues. V lost 1 base, J lost 2 bases, and 13 bases lay in between.

The J gene is TRBJ2-6, the V gene TRBV19; D uncertain. Deletions cut 5 bases from V and 2 bases from J, with 13 bases between. The CDR3 runs 16 residues. Germline V CDR1 and CDR2: LNHDA, SQIVND (reference sequence). The CDR3 is CASSPSDAAGANVLTF. CDR3 DNA sequence: TGTGCCAGTAGTCCCAGCGACGCGGCTGGGGCCAACGTCCTGACTTTC. The complete variable domain, with remaining parts taken from reference TRBV19 and TRBJ2-6, reads DGGITQSPKYLFRKEGQNVTLSCEQNLNHDAMYWYRQDPGQGLRLIYYSQIVNDFQKGDIAEGYSVSREKKESFPLTVTSAQKNPTAFYLCASSPSDAAGANVLTFGAGSRLTVL.

In the case of this clone: This sample also contains other DNA sequences that code for the same CDR3. The gene calls are TRBV7-2 and TRBJ2-3, with TRBD1 identical over 8 bases. V was pared by 1 base and J by 3 bases, with 0 bases of the junction left unmatched. CDR3 length: 14 residues. Germline CDR1 reads SGHTA; CDR2 reads FQGNSA. DNA of the CDR3: TGTGCCAGCAGCTTAGACAGGGGGACAGATACGCAGTATTTT. Its translation: CASSLDRGTDTQYF.

This clone came up once. J is TRBJ2-7 and V is TRBV5-1, with 12 positions matching TRBD2. The CDR3 is 17 amino acids. V was clipped by 0 bases and J by 1 base; unmatched bases: 5. Germline V gives CDR1 SGHRS, CDR2 YFSETQ. CDR3 sequence: CASSLARTSGMSYEQYF. The DNA of the CDR3 is TGCGCCAGCAGCTTGGCCCGGACTAGCGGGATGTCCTACGAGCAGTACTTC.

This chain's CDR3 is CASSLQAGVPYEQYF. The CDR3 DNA sequence: TGTGCCAGCAGCTTACAAGCGGGAGTACCCTACGAGCAGTACTTC. The rearrangement joins TRBV7-3 to TRBJ2-7, with 8 nucleotides matching TRBD2. Per the germline V gene, CDR1 is SGHTA and CDR2 is FQGTGA. V trimming: 2 bases; J trimming: 2 bases; junction bases outside the gene matches: 5. CDR3 length equals 15 residues.

As regards this clone: One base away lies a much larger clone, so this may be a sequencing read error. Other DNA variants within this sample encode the same CDR3. V is TRBV20-1 and J is TRBJ1-2; D unresolved. Trimming pared 6 bases from V and 7 bases from J, leaving 12 bases between. The CDR3 is 11 amino acids. The germline CDR1 and CDR2 sequences are DFQATT and SNEGSKA (reference sequence). The CDR3 DNA follows: TGCAGTGCCAGCTTACCTATTGGCTACACCTTC. Its protein is CSASLPIGYTF.

This clone was found once. The chain recombines TRBV28 with TRBJ1-1; 8 positions agree with TRBD1. Germline trimming cut 6 bases from V and 5 bases from J; bases unmatched to any gene: 8. Germline CDR1 is MDHEN and CDR2 is SYDVKM. The CDR3 has 14 amino acids. The CDR3 here is CASRGRGPYTEAFF. Written as DNA, the CDR3 is TGTGCCAGCAGGGGCAGGGGGCCCTATACTGAAGCTTTCTTT. Using reference TRBV28 and TRBJ1-1 for the parts outside the CDR3, the full variable domain is DVKVTQSSRYLVKRTGEKVFLECVQDMDHENMFWYRQDPGLGLRLIYFSYDVKMKEKGDIPEGYSVSREKKERFSLILESASTNQTSMYLCASRGRGPYTEAFFGQGTRLTVV.

This chain connects TRBV28 to TRBJ1-4; 10 nucleotides line up with TRBD1. The CDR3 consists of 16 residues. The trim removed 5 bases at V and 8 bases at J, leaving 11 bases unmatched. Germline CDR1 and CDR2: MDHEN and SYDVKM. CDR3 sequence: CASSPPGTGVEEKLFF. CDR3 sequence (DNA): TGTGCCAGCAGTCCACCCGGGACAGGGGTAGAGGAAAAACTGTTTTTT.

V and J are TRBV7-9 and TRBJ2-1; TRBD1 might be the D (6 bases). The length of the CDR3 is 14 residues. Germline lookup yields CDR1 SEHNR and CDR2 FQNEAQ (reference sequence). V was pared by 3 bases and J by 8 bases, with 14 bases between. The CDR3 nucleotides are TGTGCCAGCAGCTTGGAAGCCAGGGGCCATGAGCAGTTCTTC. The encoded protein is CASSLEARGHEQFF.

This clone has a handful of counts. V is TRBV5-5 and J is TRBJ1-1; a weak D match, TRBD1 (5 bases). Germline V CDR1 and CDR2: SGHKS, YYEKEE (reference sequence). The V gene lost 2 bases and the J gene lost 4 bases, with 15 bases spanning the gap. The CDR3 covers 15 residues. The CDR3, as DNA: TGTGCCAGCAGCTTCACAACCGGGGGGATCACTGAAGCTTTCTTT. Amino acid sequence: CASSFTTGGITEAFF.